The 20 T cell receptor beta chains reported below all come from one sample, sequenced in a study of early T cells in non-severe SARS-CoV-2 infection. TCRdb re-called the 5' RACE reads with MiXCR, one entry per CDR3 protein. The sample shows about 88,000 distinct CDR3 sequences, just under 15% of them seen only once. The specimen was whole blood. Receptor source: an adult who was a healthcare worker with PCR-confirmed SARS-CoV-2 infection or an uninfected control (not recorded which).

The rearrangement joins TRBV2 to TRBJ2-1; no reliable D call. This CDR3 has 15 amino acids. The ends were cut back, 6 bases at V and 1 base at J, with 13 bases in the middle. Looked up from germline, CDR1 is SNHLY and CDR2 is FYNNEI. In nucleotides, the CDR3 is TGTGCCAGCAGCTCTTCGACACTATCCTACAATGAGCAGTTCTTC. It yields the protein CASSSSTLSYNEQFF.

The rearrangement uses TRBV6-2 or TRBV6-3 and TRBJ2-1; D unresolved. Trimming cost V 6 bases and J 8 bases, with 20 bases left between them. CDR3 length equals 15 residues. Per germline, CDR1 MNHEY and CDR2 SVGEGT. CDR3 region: CASSPQLTPSDEQFF. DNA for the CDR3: TGTGCCAGCAGCCCACAATTAACCCCGTCCGATGAGCAGTTCTTC.

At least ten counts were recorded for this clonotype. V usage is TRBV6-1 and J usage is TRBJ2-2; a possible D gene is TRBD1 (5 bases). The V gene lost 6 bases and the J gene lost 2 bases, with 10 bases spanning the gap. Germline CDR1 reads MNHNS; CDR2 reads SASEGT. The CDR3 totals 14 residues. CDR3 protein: CASRVGPNTGELFF. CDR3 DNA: TGTGCCAGCAGGGTGGGGCCCAACACCGGGGAGCTGTTTTTT.

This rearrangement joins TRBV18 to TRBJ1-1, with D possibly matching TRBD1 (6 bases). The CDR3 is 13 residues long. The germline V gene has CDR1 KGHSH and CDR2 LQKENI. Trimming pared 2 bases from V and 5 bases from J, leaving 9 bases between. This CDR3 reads CASSPEGETEAFF. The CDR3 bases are TGTGCCAGCTCACCAGAGGGGGAAACTGAAGCTTTCTTT. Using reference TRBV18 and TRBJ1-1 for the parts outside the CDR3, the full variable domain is NAGVMQNPRHLVRRRGQEARLRCSPMKGHSHVYWYRQLPEEGLKFMVYLQKENIIDESGMPKERFSAEFPKEGPSILRIQQVVRGDSAAYFCASSPEGETEAFFGQGTRLTVV.

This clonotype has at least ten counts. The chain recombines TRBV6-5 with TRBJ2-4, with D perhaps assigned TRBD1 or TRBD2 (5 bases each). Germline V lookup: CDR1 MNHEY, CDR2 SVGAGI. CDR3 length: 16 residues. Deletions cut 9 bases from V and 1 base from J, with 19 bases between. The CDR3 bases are TGTGCCAGTGCAGCCCGGGGCACCGAGGCCAAAAACATTCAGTACTTC. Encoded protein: CASAARGTEAKNIQYF.

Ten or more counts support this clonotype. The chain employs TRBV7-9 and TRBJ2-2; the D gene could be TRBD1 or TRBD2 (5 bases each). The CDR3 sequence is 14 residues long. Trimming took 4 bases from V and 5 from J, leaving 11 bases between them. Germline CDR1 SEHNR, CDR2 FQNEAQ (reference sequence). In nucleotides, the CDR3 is TGTGCCAGCAGCTCCGGGGCTCTTACCGGGGAGCTGTTTTTT. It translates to CASSSGALTGELFF.

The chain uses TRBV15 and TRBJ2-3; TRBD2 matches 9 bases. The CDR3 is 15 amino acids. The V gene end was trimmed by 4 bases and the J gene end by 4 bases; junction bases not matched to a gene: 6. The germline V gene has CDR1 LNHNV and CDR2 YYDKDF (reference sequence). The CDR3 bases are TGTGCCACCAGCACGTTAGCGGGAGAGGCAGATACGCAGTATTTT. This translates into CATSTLAGEADTQYF.

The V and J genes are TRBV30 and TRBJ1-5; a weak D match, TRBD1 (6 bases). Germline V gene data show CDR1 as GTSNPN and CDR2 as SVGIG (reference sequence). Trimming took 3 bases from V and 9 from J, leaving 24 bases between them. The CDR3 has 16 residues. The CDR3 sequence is CAWSEEFGGAGRPQHF. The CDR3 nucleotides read TGTGCCTGGAGCGAAGAATTCGGGGGCGCGGGTCGGCCCCAGCATTTT.

The CDR3 reads CSVEGLAGYNEQFF. CDR3 in DNA: TGCAGCGTTGAAGGACTAGCGGGATACAATGAGCAGTTCTTC. The chain combines TRBV29-1 with TRBJ2-1; TRBD2 aligns across 11 bases. Germline trimming cut 1 base from V and 4 bases from J; bases unmatched to any gene: 0. This CDR3 is 14 amino acids long. Germline V lookup: CDR1 SQVTM, CDR2 ANQGSEA.

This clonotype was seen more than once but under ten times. The chain's CDR3 is CASSLDGEPFNEQFF. Written as DNA, the CDR3 is TGCGCCAGCAGCTTGGACGGGGAACCTTTTAATGAGCAGTTCTTC. This sequence joins TRBV5-1 and TRBJ2-1, with D perhaps TRBD2 (5 bases). From germline, CDR1 is SGHRS and CDR2 YFSETQ. The CDR3 spans 15 residues. The V end lost 0 bases, the J end lost 7 bases, and 14 bases lay between the germline ends.

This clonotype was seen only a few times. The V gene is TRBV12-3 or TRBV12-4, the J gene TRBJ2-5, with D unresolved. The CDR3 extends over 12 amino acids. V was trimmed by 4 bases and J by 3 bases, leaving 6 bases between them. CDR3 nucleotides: TGTGCCAGCAGTTCGCTCGAAGAGACCCAGTACTTC. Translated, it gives CASSSLEETQYF.

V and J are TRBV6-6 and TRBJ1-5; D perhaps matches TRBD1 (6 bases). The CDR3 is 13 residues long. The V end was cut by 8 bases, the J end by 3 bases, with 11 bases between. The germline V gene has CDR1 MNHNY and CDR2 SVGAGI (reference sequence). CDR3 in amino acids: CASRGQDNQPQHF. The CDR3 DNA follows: TGTGCCAGCCGGGGGCAGGACAATCAGCCCCAGCATTTT.

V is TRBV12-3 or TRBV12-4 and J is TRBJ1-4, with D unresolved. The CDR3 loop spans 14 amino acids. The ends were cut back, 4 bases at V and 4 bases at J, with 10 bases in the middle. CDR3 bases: TGTGCCAGCAGTTGGGGAGTTCTTAATGAAAAACTGTTTTTT. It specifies CASSWGVLNEKLFF.

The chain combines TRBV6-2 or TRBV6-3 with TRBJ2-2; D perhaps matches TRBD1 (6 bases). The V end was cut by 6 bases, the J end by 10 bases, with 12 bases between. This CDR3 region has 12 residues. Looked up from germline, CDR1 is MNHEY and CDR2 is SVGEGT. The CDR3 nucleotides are TGTGCCAGCAGCTTTCGACAGGAGGAGCTGTTTTTT. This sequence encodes CASSFRQEELFF.

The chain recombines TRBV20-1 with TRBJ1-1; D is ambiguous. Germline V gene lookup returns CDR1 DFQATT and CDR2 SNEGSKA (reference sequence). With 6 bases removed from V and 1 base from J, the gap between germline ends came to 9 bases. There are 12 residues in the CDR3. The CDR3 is CSASRPNTEAFF. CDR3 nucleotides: TGCAGTGCGTCCAGGCCGAACACTGAAGCTTTCTTT.

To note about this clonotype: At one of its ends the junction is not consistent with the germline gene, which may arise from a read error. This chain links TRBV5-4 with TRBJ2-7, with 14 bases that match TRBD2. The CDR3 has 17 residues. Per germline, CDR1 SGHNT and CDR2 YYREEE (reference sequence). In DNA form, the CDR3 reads TGTGCCGGCAGCTTGGGACTAGCGGGAGTCCACGCCTACGAGCTGTACTTC. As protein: CAGSLGLAGVHAYELYF.

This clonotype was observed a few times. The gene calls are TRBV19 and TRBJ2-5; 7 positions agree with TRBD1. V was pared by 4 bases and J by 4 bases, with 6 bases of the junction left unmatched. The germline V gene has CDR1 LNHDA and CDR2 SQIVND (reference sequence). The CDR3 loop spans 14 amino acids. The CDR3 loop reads CASSTPTGRETQYF. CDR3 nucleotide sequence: TGTGCCAGTAGTACCCCGACAGGGAGAGAGACCCAGTACTTC.

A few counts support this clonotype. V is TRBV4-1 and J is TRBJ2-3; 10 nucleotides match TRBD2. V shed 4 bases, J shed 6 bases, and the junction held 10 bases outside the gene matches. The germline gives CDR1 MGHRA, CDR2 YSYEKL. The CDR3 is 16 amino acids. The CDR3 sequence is CASSLIGLAVGDTQYF. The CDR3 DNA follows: TGCGCCAGCAGCCTCATCGGACTAGCGGTGGGCGATACGCAGTATTTT.

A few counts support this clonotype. The CDR3 loop reads CASRTTGELFF. As DNA, the CDR3 is TGCGCCAGCAGGACAACCGGGGAGCTGTTTTTT. V gene TRBV10-2 combines with J gene TRBJ2-2; D unclear. Per the germline V gene, CDR1 is WSHSY and CDR2 is SAAADI. V was clipped by 6 bases and J by 5 bases, with 4 bases between them. The length of the CDR3 is 11 residues.

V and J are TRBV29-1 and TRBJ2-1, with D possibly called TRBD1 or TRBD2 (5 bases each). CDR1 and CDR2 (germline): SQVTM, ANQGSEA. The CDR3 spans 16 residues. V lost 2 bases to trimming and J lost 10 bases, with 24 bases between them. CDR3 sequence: CSVEIEGRADNDEQFF. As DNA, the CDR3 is TGCAGCGTTGAAATCGAGGGCAGGGCGGATAATGACGAGCAGTTCTTC.